The entry below describes one T cell receptor (beta chain). What it binds is not known. PCR employed 60 Vbeta and 13 Jbeta primers. Repertoires were generated with immunoSEQ multiplex PCR, while TCRdb's copy carries only in-frame clones and drops some. The sample includes some 120,000 clones, 60% to 70% of them seen just once. Between the trimmed V and J ends, which lost 5 bases and 8 bases, there was a span of 10 bases. Germline values: CDR1 SGHVS, CDR2 FNYEAQ. CDR3 size: 12 residues. This specimen belongs to a study of cytomegalovirus exposure and HLA in healthy donors. General study results and limits: The dataset shows that most TCR sequences were rare, while some public TCRs occurred in many donors. Segments of the TCR beta V type were, in most cases, productive about 87% or about 30% of the time in an earlier analysis. In a later analysis, more than 15,000 TCR beta sequences were associated with HLA alleles at 0.05 false discovery rate.

Nominally healthy donors provided the samples, though records likely missed some immune exposures. The sequenced sample consisted of PBMCs. This sequence originates from a woman aged 40 to 50 in good health and CMV-seropositive. The gene calls are TRBV7-6 and TRBJ2-1; D uncertain. CDR3 in DNA: TGTGCCAGCAGCCGTGGAGTGGATGAGCAGTTCTTC. It is translated as CASSRGVDEQFF.